These 17 T cell receptor beta chains share one sample of origin, sequenced in a study of read filtering for tumor transcriptome and immune sequencing. This library used around 400 ng RNA and molecular barcoded adaptors spanning alpha/delta and beta/gamma chains. TCRdb reanalysed the reads using MiXCR and keeps one entry per CDR3 protein. The sample records some 120,000 distinct CDR3 sequences, 10% to 15% being singletons. What was sequenced was a population of CD138-negative cells sorted from bone marrow. The receptors were sampled from a donor at least 40 years old with multiple myeloma.

The table lists this clonotype with many counts. This rearrangement joins TRBV20-1 to TRBJ2-3; D may be TRBD2 (5 bases). Germline V gives CDR1 DFQATT, CDR2 SNEGSKA (reference sequence). V gave up 3 bases and J gave up 1 base, with 11 bases separating them. The CDR3 loop spans 14 amino acids. The CDR3 region has the DNA TGCAGTGCTAGGAGGGTTTCCCGCACAGATACGCAGTATTTT. It specifies CSARRVSRTDTQYF.

This clonotype was seen ten or more times. V is TRBV11-1 and J is TRBJ2-7; the match to TRBD2 covers 9 bases. Germline CDR1 is SGHAT and CDR2 is FQDESV (reference sequence). V was pared by 5 bases and J by 2 bases, with 10 bases of the junction left unmatched. The CDR3 sequence is 16 residues long. CDR3 bases: TGTGCCAGCAGCCCTATGGGACTAGCCGTCCCCTACGAGCAGTACTTC. The encoded protein is CASSPMGLAVPYEQYF. Filled out from reference TRBV11-1 and TRBJ2-7, the complete variable domain reads EAEVAQSPRYKITEKSQAVAFWCDPISGHATLYWYRQILGQGPELLVQFQDESVVDDSQLPKDRFSAERLKGVDSTLKIQPAELGDSAMYLCASSPMGLAVPYEQYFGPGTRLTVT.

This clonotype was found a few times. The V and J genes are TRBV28 and TRBJ1-2, with 8 bases lining up with TRBD1. V was pared by 7 bases and J by 2 bases, with 6 bases of the junction left unmatched. CDR3 length equals 14 residues. CDR1 is MDHEN and CDR2 is SYDVKM in the germline V gene. CDR3 nucleotide sequence: TGTGCCAGCACCGGACAGGGAGAAAACTATGGCTACACCTTC. Encoded protein: CASTGQGENYGYTF.

On this clonotype: This sequence may be a read error, since a much larger clone differs from it by one base. Because the CDR3 is missing its conserved closing phenylalanine or tryptophan, this is likely a read error. V and J are TRBV5-1 and TRBJ2-3, with 12 bases fitting TRBD2. The CDR3 covers 16 residues. V dropped 5 bases and J dropped 4; count of bases not matched to a gene: 8. The V gene's germline CDR1 is SGHRS and CDR2 YFSETQ. In DNA form, the CDR3 reads TGCGCCAGCAGAGGATCCGGACTAGCGGGGCCAGATACGCAGTATTCT. Translated: CASRGSGLAGPDTQYS.

This clonotype was found many times. The chain recombines TRBV2 with TRBJ2-5; D might be TRBD2 (6 bases). Germline V gene data show CDR1 as SNHLY and CDR2 as FYNNEI. The CDR3 totals 15 residues. Trimming stripped 1 base from V and 4 bases from J, with 13 bases between. The CDR3 reads CASSEGASDLETQYF. The CDR3 DNA is TGTGCCAGCAGTGAAGGGGCTAGCGATTTAGAGACCCAGTACTTC.

This clonotype was observed many times. The genes are TRBV20-1 and TRBJ2-7; D remains unclear. V lost 0 bases and J 6 bases, leaving 15 bases between the germline ends. This CDR3 has 14 residues. From germline, CDR1 is DFQATT and CDR2 SNEGSKA (reference sequence). This chain's CDR3 is CSARDQRAAGEQYF. Written as DNA, the CDR3 is TGCAGTGCTAGAGATCAACGGGCCGCAGGCGAGCAGTACTTC.

This clonotype came up many times. This sequence joins TRBV25-1 and TRBJ1-1; TRBD1 might be the D (5 bases). Deletions cut 6 bases from V and 1 base from J, with 15 bases between. Germline V lookup: CDR1 MGHDK, CDR2 SYGVNS. The CDR3 is made up of 15 amino acids. CDR3 in DNA: TGTGCCAGCAGACCGGTTGGGGCGCGGAACACTGAAGCTTTCTTT. Translated, it gives CASRPVGARNTEAFF.

V usage is TRBV19 and J usage is TRBJ2-5; TRBD1 is a possible D gene (6 bases). CDR3 length: 14 residues. The V gene's germline CDR1 is LNHDA and CDR2 SQIVND (reference sequence). The germline V and J ends were trimmed by 4 bases and 6 bases, with 15 bases remaining between them. Written as DNA, the CDR3 is TGTGCCAGTAGTACCGTGGACAGTTTGAAGACCCAGTACTTC. It encodes CASSTVDSLKTQYF.

This clonotype was picked up many times. The rearrangement links TRBV2 to TRBJ2-3; D is possibly TRBD2 (6 bases). Germline-derived CDR1 and CDR2 are SNHLY and FYNNEI. The CDR3 extends over 14 amino acids. Deletions cut 7 bases from V and 0 bases from J, with 11 bases between. CDR3: CASNPGVSTDTQYF. The CDR3 DNA follows: TGTGCCAGCAACCCGGGGGTTAGCACAGATACGCAGTATTTT.

The CDR3 DNA follows: TGCGCCAGCAGCCAAGCCCCGATTTCCACCGGGGAGCTGTTTTTT. Amino acids: CASSQAPISTGELFF. The chain carries TRBV4-1 and TRBJ2-2, with D hard to call. The CDR3 length is 15 residues. Germline CDR1 MGHRA, CDR2 YSYEKL. V lost 1 base and J 4 bases, leaving 10 bases between the germline ends.

At least ten counts were recorded for this clonotype. The V and J genes are TRBV7-8 and TRBJ2-3; TRBD2 aligns across 9 bases. V lost 5 bases and J lost 5; bases outside the gene matches: 14. Germline V gene lookup returns CDR1 SGHVS and CDR2 FQNEAQ. CDR3 size: 17 residues. The CDR3 nucleotides are TGTGCCAGCAGCCCCGGAGGTTTAGCGGGGGCGGGAGATACGCAGTATTTT. Translated, it gives CASSPGGLAGAGDTQYF.

In its sample, this clonotype was seen many times. V usage is TRBV5-6 and J usage is TRBJ2-1; the D is unclear. Trimming took off 2 bases at V and 6 bases at J, with 6 bases between the two ends. CDR3 length equals 12 residues. The germline V gene has CDR1 SGHDT and CDR2 YYEEEE. CDR3 DNA: TGTGCCAGCAGCTTTCAGAGCAATGAGCAGTTCTTC. Protein product: CASSFQSNEQFF.

This clonotype was counted ten times or more. The chain links TRBV19 to TRBJ2-1; a weak D match, TRBD2 (5 bases). Germline loops: CDR1 LNHDA, CDR2 SQIVND (reference sequence). This CDR3 is 15 amino acids long. Deletions cut 4 bases from V and 5 bases from J, with 15 bases between. CDR3 region: CASSKPLGLNNEQFF. The CDR3 DNA reads as TGTGCCAGTAGTAAACCACTAGGTCTCAACAATGAGCAGTTCTTC.

The V gene is TRBV5-6, the J gene TRBJ2-4; D not certain. The CDR3 runs to 17 residues. Trimming pared 2 bases from V and 2 bases from J, leaving 17 bases between. Germline V CDR1 and CDR2: SGHDT, YYEEEE. The CDR3 spells CASSLYLLTQTKNIQYF. The CDR3 nucleotides read TGTGCCAGCAGCTTATACCTCCTGACCCAAACCAAAAACATTCAGTACTTC.

In its sample, this clonotype was seen many times. CDR3 bases: TGTGCCAGCAGCTTACAGGCCTCTGGGGCCAACGTCCTGACTTTC. Translation: CASSLQASGANVLTF. The chain is built from TRBV9 and TRBJ2-6, with a possible D match to TRBD1 (5 bases). CDR3 length: 15 amino acids. Deletions cut 4 bases from V and 0 bases from J, with 8 bases between. The germline gives CDR1 SGDLS, CDR2 YYNGEE.

This clonotype was detected many times. This rearrangement joins TRBV3-1 to TRBJ2-3, with 8 positions matching TRBD2. The J segment lost 7 bases and the V segment lost 3 bases, leaving 9 bases of the junction unmatched. CDR1 LGHDT and CDR2 YNNKEL come from the germline V gene (reference sequence). CDR3 size: 15 residues. The CDR3 is CASSQDGLATNTQYF. CDR3 DNA sequence: TGTGCCAGCAGCCAGGACGGACTAGCCACGAATACGCAGTATTTT.

Remarks on this clonotype: At one end, the junction sequence differs from germline, possibly due to a read error. V gene TRBV29-1 combines with J gene TRBJ1-1; D is unresolved. The CDR3 covers 10 residues. Germline V gene data show CDR1 as SQVTM and CDR2 as ANQGSEA. The CDR3 spells CSVKNTEGFF. The CDR3 DNA sequence: TGCAGCGTAAAAAACACTGAAGGTTTCTTT.